This T cell receptor beta chain comes out of a study of OX40 agonist ivuxolimab in advanced cancers. Profiling relied on immunoSEQ multiplex PCR, and the TCRdb table lists in-frame clones only, not all of them. The sample carries around 64,000 clones, about 90% recorded once. The germline CDR1 and CDR2 sequences are MNHEY and SMNVEV (reference sequence). Trimming removed 5 bases from V and 1 base from J, with 5 bases in between. CDR3 length: 13 residues. The chain has TRBV27 and TRBJ2-2; D not certain. This receptor was identified in an adult with an advanced solid tumor such as melanoma, head and neck, liver or kidney cancer. The specimen was CD4+ or CD8+ T cells sorted from blood, collected in a trial of the OX40 agonist ivuxolimab. The CDR3, as DNA: TGTGCCAGCAGTCCGCTGAACACCGGGGAGCTGTTTTTT. This gives the protein CASSPLNTGELFF.